This T cell receptor (beta chain) was retrieved from a study of OX40 agonist ivuxolimab in advanced cancers. Profiling relied on immunoSEQ multiplex PCR, and the TCRdb table lists in-frame clones only, not all of them. This table has tens of thousands of clones, approximately 90% appearing once. This CDR3 is 15 amino acids long. Germline assignment: CDR1 MDHEN and CDR2 SYDVKM. Trimming took off 5 bases at V and 1 base at J, with 12 bases between the two ends. The study, taken as a whole, reports: Antigen specificity remained undetermined for the expanded peripheral T cells.

Worth noting for this clone: Its antigen is not known.

The source material was CD4+ or CD8+ T cells sorted from blood, sampled in a trial of the OX40 agonist ivuxolimab. The clonotype was recovered from an adult with an advanced solid tumor such as melanoma, head and neck, liver or kidney cancer. The chain joins TRBV28 to TRBJ1-5, with D unresolved. The CDR3 here is CASSRGTGSNQPQHF. CDR3 nucleotide sequence: TGTGCCAGCAGTAGAGGAACGGGGAGCAATCAGCCCCAGCATTTT. Complete variable domain (other parts from reference TRBV28 and TRBJ1-5): DVKVTQSSRYLVKRTGEKVFLECVQDMDHENMFWYRQDPGLGLRLIYFSYDVKMKEKGDIPEGYSVSREKKERFSLILESASTNQTSMYLCASSRGTGSNQPQHFGDGTRLSIL.